The 29 T cell receptor beta chains listed next were all sequenced from one sample in a study of OX40 agonist ivuxolimab in advanced cancers. The repertoire was sequenced with immunoSEQ multiplex PCR; TCRdb's copy has only in-frame clones and lacks some. The sample holds tens of thousands of clones, roughly 87% seen once. This specimen was CD4+ or CD8+ T cells sorted from blood, taken in a trial of the OX40 agonist ivuxolimab. The receptors were sampled from an adult with an advanced solid tumor such as melanoma, head and neck, liver or kidney cancer.

The rearrangement links TRBV30 to TRBJ1-4, with D possibly being TRBD1 (5 bases). V lost 3 bases, J lost 8 bases, and 13 bases lay in between. The germline gives CDR1 GTSNPN, CDR2 SVGIG (reference sequence). The CDR3 runs to 13 residues. CDR3 bases: TGTGCCTGGAGCCGGGGGGTGGAGGAAAAACTGTTTTTT. Translating it yields CAWSRGVEEKLFF.

The V gene is TRBV5-6, the J gene TRBJ2-7; 8 positions match TRBD1. V trimming: 4 bases; J trimming: 3 bases; junction bases outside the gene matches: 9. Germline lookup yields CDR1 SGHDT and CDR2 YYEEEE. The length of the CDR3 is 15 residues. CDR3 protein: CASSPPGTGYYEQYF. CDR3 nucleotides: TGTGCCAGCAGCCCCCCGGGGACAGGTTACTACGAGCAGTACTTC. Drawing the rest from reference TRBV5-6 and TRBJ2-7, the complete variable domain is DAGVTQSPTHLIKTRGQQVTLRCSPKSGHDTVSWYQQALGQGPQFIFQYYEEEERQRGNFPDRFSGHQFPNYSSELNVNALLLGDSALYLCASSPPGTGYYEQYFGPGTRLTVT.

This clone was seen only a few times. The chain carries TRBV30 and TRBJ1-4, with 7 bases fitting TRBD1. Germline V lookup: CDR1 GTSNPN, CDR2 SVGIG (reference sequence). The length of the CDR3 is 12 residues. Trimming at V came to 3 bases and at J to 7 bases, leaving 2 bases not matched to a gene. CDR3 coding DNA: TGTGCCTGGAGGACAGGGCTTGAAAAACTGTTTTTT. It encodes CAWRTGLEKLFF. The full variable domain, with the rest looked up from reference TRBV30 and TRBJ1-4, is SQTIHQWPATLVQPVGSPLSLECTVEGTSNPNLYWYRQAAGRGLQLLFYSVGIGQISSEVPQNLSASRPQDRQFILSSKKLLLSDSGFYLCAWRTGLEKLFFGSGTQLSVL.

This clone was seen a single time. The chain employs TRBV7-3 and TRBJ1-1; TRBD1 matches 7 bases. The ends lost 1 base at V and 4 bases at J; junction bases unmatched: 12. Germline V lookup: CDR1 SGHTA, CDR2 FQGTGA. The CDR3 length is 17 residues. Here the CDR3 DNA reads TGTGCCAGCAGCTTAAGCGTGCTTGGGCAGGGGGGCACTGAAGCTTTCTTT. Residues: CASSLSVLGQGGTEAFF. The full variable domain, with the rest looked up from reference TRBV7-3 and TRBJ1-1, is GAGVSQTPSNKVTEKGKYVELRCDPISGHTALYWYRQSLGQGPEFLIYFQGTGAADDSGLPNDRFFAVRPEGSVSTLKIQRTERGDSAVYLCASSLSVLGQGGTEAFFGQGTRLTVV.

This clone appeared a single time. The V gene is TRBV2, the J gene TRBJ1-2; TRBD1 agrees at 9 bases. J lost 7 bases, V lost 7 bases, and 10 bases had no gene match. Germline V gives CDR1 SNHLY, CDR2 FYNNEI. The CDR3 consists of 14 residues. The CDR3 nucleotides read TGTGCCAGCAACCATTACAGGGGGCAGGGTGGCTACACCTTC. This codes for CASNHYRGQGGYTF.

This sequence joins TRBV4-2 and TRBJ2-7; D unclear. Germline CDR1 and CDR2: LGHNA and YNFKEQ. The CDR3 covers 11 residues. Deletions cut 3 bases from V and 3 bases from J, with 3 bases between. The CDR3 region has the DNA TGTGCCAGCAGCCAGGACTACGAGCAGTACTTC. This translates into CASSQDYEQYF.

V gene TRBV28 combines with J gene TRBJ2-1; D is undetermined. The CDR3 is made up of 11 amino acids. V lost 11 bases to trimming and J lost 2 bases, with 7 bases between them. The germline gives CDR1 MDHEN, CDR2 SYDVKM. CDR3 DNA: TGTGCCTCCCGAACCTACAATGAGCAGTTCTTC. Protein product: CASRTYNEQFF.

The rearrangement joins TRBV7-3 to TRBJ1-3; no reliable D call. The CDR3 is 14 residues long. CDR1 and CDR2 (germline): SGHTA, FQGTGA. The V end was cut by 3 bases, the J end by 0 bases, with 6 bases between. CDR3 sequence reads: CASSLSPSGNTIYF. The CDR3 bases are TGTGCCAGCAGCTTGAGTCCCTCTGGAAACACCATATATTTT.

V usage is TRBV7-8 and J usage is TRBJ2-1; tentatively, D is TRBD1 or TRBD2 (6 bases each). V lost 5 bases to trimming and J lost 8 bases, with 19 bases between them. Germline values: CDR1 SGHVS, CDR2 FQNEAQ. The CDR3 has 15 residues. The DNA for the CDR3 is TGTGCCAGCAGCCCCTCAACAGGGAGGTTCTATGAGCAGTTCTTC. It yields the protein CASSPSTGRFYEQFF.

This rearrangement joins TRBV28 to TRBJ1-2, with D maybe TRBD1 (6 bases). The germline V gene has CDR1 MDHEN and CDR2 SYDVKM. This CDR3 is 14 amino acids long. Deletions cut 7 bases from V and 6 bases from J, with 18 bases between. In DNA, the CDR3 is TGTGCCAGCACCCTCCCAGGGGCAAAAAATGGCTACACCTTC. It codes for CASTLPGAKNGYTF.

This clone was counted once. V is TRBV6-6 and J is TRBJ1-5; D ambiguous. V was pared by 6 bases and J by 3 bases, with 6 bases between. The V gene's germline CDR1 is MNHNY and CDR2 SVGAGI (reference sequence). The CDR3 sequence is 12 residues long. This CDR3 reads CASSQDNQPQHF. The CDR3 nucleotides are TGTGCCAGCAGCCAAGACAATCAGCCCCAGCATTTT.

This chain connects TRBV10-1 to TRBJ2-5; 7 bases fit TRBD1. Germline CDR1 is WNHNN and CDR2 is SYGVQD (reference sequence). J gave up 3 bases and V 10 bases, and 11 bases lay outside the gene matches. CDR3 length equals 14 residues. Here the CDR3 reads CANLADRVEETQYF. CDR3 nucleotides: TGCGCCAACCTAGCAGACAGGGTAGAAGAGACCCAGTACTTC.

The V call is TRBV7-9, the J call TRBJ2-3; D may be TRBD1 (6 bases). V lost 5 bases and J lost 4, with 10 bases in between. Germline CDR1 reads SEHNR; CDR2 reads FQNEAQ (reference sequence). The CDR3 contains 13 residues. DNA for the CDR3: TGTGCCAGCAGCCCAGGGGTTTCAGATACGCAGTATTTT. It specifies CASSPGVSDTQYF.

The chain joins TRBV27 to TRBJ2-7; perhaps TRBD1 as D (5 bases). The CDR3 loop spans 13 amino acids. V lost 5 bases and J 2 bases, leaving 10 bases between the germline ends. Germline CDR1 is MNHEY and CDR2 is SMNVEV (reference sequence). The CDR3 coding sequence is TGTGCCAGCAGTAGGGGCCCTACCTACGAGCAGTACTTC. The encoded protein is CASSRGPTYEQYF.

Worth noting for this clone: A read error may account for a junction end that differs from germline. V and J are TRBV19 and TRBJ2-2, with 8 positions matching TRBD1. In germline, CDR1 is LNHDA, CDR2 SQIVND (reference sequence). The CDR3 spans 14 residues. In DNA, the CDR3 is TGTGCCAGTAGTACACAGGGGGGTACCGGGGAGATGTTTTTT. Translating gives CASSTQGGTGEMFF.

This chain connects TRBV30 to TRBJ2-1; weak D call: TRBD2 (6 bases). V lost 3 bases and J lost 9, with 15 bases in between. The CDR3 sequence is 13 residues long. Germline CDR1 GTSNPN, CDR2 SVGIG (reference sequence). CDR3 residues: CAWSQLARTEQFF. The CDR3, as DNA: TGTGCCTGGAGCCAGCTAGCGAGAACTGAGCAGTTCTTC.

The V and J genes are TRBV11-2 and TRBJ2-7; 9 nucleotides match TRBD2. This CDR3 has 14 amino acids. The J segment lost 0 bases and the V segment lost 6 bases, leaving 3 bases of the junction unmatched. Germline CDR1 reads SGHAT; CDR2 reads FQNNGV. Here the CDR3 DNA reads TGTGCCAGCAGGTCTAGCGGGACCTCCTACGAGCAGTACTTC. Translation: CASRSSGTSYEQYF.

This clone was observed a single time. This chain connects TRBV25-1 to TRBJ2-1, with a weak D call TRBD1 (5 bases). V lost 4 bases and J 3 bases, leaving 13 bases between the germline ends. The CDR3 runs 15 residues. Germline loops: CDR1 MGHDK, CDR2 SYGVNS. CDR3 in amino acids: CASSVGDRYYNEQFF. The CDR3 DNA reads TGTGCCAGCAGTGTTGGAGACAGATACTACAATGAGCAGTTCTTC.

The chain employs TRBV2 and TRBJ2-6; TRBD1 matches 8 bases. V shed 11 bases, J shed 1 base, and the junction held 7 bases outside the gene matches. The CDR3 has 15 residues. The germline V gene has CDR1 SNHLY and CDR2 FYNNEI. The CDR3 coding sequence is TGTGCCGGAAGGACAGGGCTATCTGGGGCCAACGTCCTGACTTTC. The encoded protein is CAGRTGLSGANVLTF.

The V and J genes are TRBV7-8 and TRBJ2-7; TRBD2 might be the D (5 bases). Germline V lookup: CDR1 SGHVS, CDR2 FQNEAQ. CDR3 length: 14 residues. Trimming removed 2 bases from V and 0 bases from J, with 8 bases in between. The CDR3 DNA follows: TGTGCCAGCAGCTTACTAGCCTCCTCCTACGAGCAGTACTTC. The encoded protein is CASSLLASSYEQYF. Based on the CDR3 plus reference TRBV7-8 and TRBJ2-7, the full variable domain is GAGVSQSPRYKVAKRGQDVALRCDPISGHVSLFWYQQALGQGPEFLTYFQNEAQLDKSGLPSDRFFAERPEGSVSTLKIQRTQQEDSAVYLCASSLLASSYEQYFGPGTRLTVT.

In regard to this clone: The same CDR3 is also encoded by other DNA sequences in this sample. The CDR3 DNA sequence: TGTGCCAGCAGCGTGGGAGTGCAAGAGACCCAGTACTTC. Its protein product is CASSVGVQETQYF. This rearrangement joins TRBV9 to TRBJ2-5, with D possibly matching TRBD2 (5 bases). The CDR3 is 13 residues long. V was trimmed by 2 bases and J by 2 bases, leaving 7 bases between them. Germline lookup yields CDR1 SGDLS and CDR2 YYNGEE. The full variable domain, completed using reference TRBV9 and TRBJ2-5, is DSGVTQTPKHLITATGQRVTLRCSPRSGDLSVYWYQQSLDQGLQFLIQYYNGEERAKGNILERFSAQQFPDLHSELNLSSLELGDSALYFCASSVGVQETQYFGPGTRLLVL.

This clone showed up just a few times. The rearrangement joins TRBV19 to TRBJ2-6, with D hard to call. Trimming removed 4 bases from V and 3 bases from J, with 4 bases in between. Germline lookup yields CDR1 LNHDA and CDR2 SQIVND (reference sequence). The CDR3 contains 13 residues. The CDR3 coding sequence is TGTGCCAGTAGTAATAGTGGGGCCAACGTCCTGACTTTC. Translating gives CASSNSGANVLTF.

The rearrangement uses TRBV9 and TRBJ1-3; no definite D call. The germline V gene encodes CDR1 SGDLS and CDR2 YYNGEE. V shed 0 bases and J shed 9 bases, with 10 bases lying between them. The CDR3 has 13 residues. The CDR3 DNA reads as TGTGCCAGCAGCGTAGATGGCGGGTTCACCATATATTTT. The encoded protein is CASSVDGGFTIYF.

This sequence joins TRBV4-2 and TRBJ2-2, with TRBD2 identical over 11 bases. CDR1 is LGHNA, CDR2 YNFKEQ, per germline. This CDR3 spans 15 amino acids. Trimming at V came to 7 bases and at J to 6 bases, leaving 7 bases not matched to a gene. CDR3: CASKISGGAPGELFF. The CDR3 DNA reads as TGTGCCAGCAAAATTAGCGGGGGGGCTCCCGGGGAGCTGTTTTTT.

The rearrangement links TRBV5-8 to TRBJ2-3; either TRBD1 or TRBD2 may fit D (5 bases each). V gave up 3 bases and J gave up 0 bases, with 11 bases separating them. The CDR3 is 15 amino acids. Germline-derived CDR1 and CDR2 are SGHTS and YDEGEE. For the CDR3, the DNA is TGTGCCAGCAGCTCGCCGGGACGGAGCACAGATACGCAGTATTTT. This gives the protein CASSSPGRSTDTQYF. Combining the CDR3 with reference TRBV5-8 and TRBJ2-3 gives the whole variable domain EAGVTQSPTHLIKTRGQQATLRCSPISGHTSVYWYQQALGLGLQFLLWYDEGEERNRGNFPPRFSGRQFPNYSSELNVNALELEDSALYLCASSSPGRSTDTQYFGPGTRLTVL.

This chain links TRBV5-6 with TRBJ2-5; D might be TRBD2 (5 bases). The CDR3 is 13 residues long. V lost 0 bases to trimming and J lost 5 bases, with 8 bases between them. CDR1 and CDR2 (germline): SGHDT, YYEEEE. This chain's CDR3 is CASSLGGDETQYF. CDR3 nucleotides: TGTGCCAGCAGCTTGGGGGGAGACGAGACCCAGTACTTC.

The gene calls are TRBV5-1 and TRBJ1-3; TRBD1 matches at 9 bases. Germline lookup yields CDR1 SGHRS and CDR2 YFSETQ. The CDR3 is 15 amino acids. The junction had 9 bases not matched to a gene; V was cut back by 3 bases and J by 8 bases. This CDR3 reads CASSWGTGHRDTIYF. Here the CDR3 DNA reads TGCGCCAGCAGCTGGGGGACAGGGCATAGGGACACCATATATTTT.

The V call is TRBV10-3, the J call TRBJ2-1; TRBD2 aligns across 12 bases. This CDR3 has 18 amino acids. Per the germline V gene, CDR1 is ENHRY and CDR2 is SYGVKD. Trimming took 4 bases from V and 1 from J; bases not matched to a gene: 8. CDR3 sequence (DNA): TGTGCCATCAGTGGCACTAGCGGGAGGCTTTTGTCCTACAATGAGCAGTTCTTC. It is translated as CAISGTSGRLLSYNEQFF.

This chain uses TRBV10-3 with TRBJ1-6; 9 bases agree with TRBD1. V was pared by 10 bases and J by 10 bases, with 8 bases of the junction left unmatched. CDR3 length equals 13 residues. Germline V CDR1 and CDR2: ENHRY, SYGVKD. CDR3 DNA sequence: TGTGCCAACGGGGACAGGGTCAGATCACCCCTCCACTTT. Its protein product is CANGDRVRSPLHF.